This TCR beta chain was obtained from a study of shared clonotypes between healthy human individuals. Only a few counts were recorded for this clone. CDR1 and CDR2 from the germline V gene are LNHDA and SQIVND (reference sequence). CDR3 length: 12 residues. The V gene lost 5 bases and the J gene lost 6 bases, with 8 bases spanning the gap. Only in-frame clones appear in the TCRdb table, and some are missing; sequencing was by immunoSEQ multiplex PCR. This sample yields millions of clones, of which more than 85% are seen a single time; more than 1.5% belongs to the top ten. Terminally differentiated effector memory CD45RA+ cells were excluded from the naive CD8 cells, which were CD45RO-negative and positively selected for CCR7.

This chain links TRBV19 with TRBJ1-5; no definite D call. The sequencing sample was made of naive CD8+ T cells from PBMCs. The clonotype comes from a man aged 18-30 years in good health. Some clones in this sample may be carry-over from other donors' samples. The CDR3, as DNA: TGTGCCAGTAGTCCGGGGTTTCAGCCCCAGCATTTT. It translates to CASSPGFQPQHF.